This T cell receptor beta chain was retrieved from a study of glioma-infiltrating T cells. Notes on the study in general: Only very few CDR3 sequences appeared in both tissue and blood. Gliomas, especially low-grade, showed above-expected tissue-blood divergence; non-neoplastic patients showed below.

TCR alpha and beta CDR3 regions were amplified from RNA using iRepertoire nested multiplex PCR. For one-step reverse transcription and amplification, roughly 85-450 ng of tissue mRNA or PBMC total RNA was used. A single record per CDR3 protein comes from TCRdb applying MiXCR to the multiplex PCR reads. The sample carries about 140,000 distinct CDR3 sequences, roughly two fifths recorded once. As to this clonotype: Its antigen is not known.

This CDR3 is 15 amino acids long. CDR1 MDHEN and CDR2 SYDVKM come from the germline V gene. J gave up 4 bases and V 6 bases, and 5 bases lay outside the gene matches. Sequencing was done on a sample of glioma tissue, nonneoplastic brain tissue, or PBMCs (not recorded which). The chain combines TRBV28 with TRBJ2-2; 10 nucleotides agree with TRBD2. The TCR was taken from a human donor with low-grade glioma or glioblastoma, undergoing nonglioma brain surgery, or in good health (not recorded which). CDR3 protein: CASSRTSGPTGELFF. The CDR3 bases are TGTGCCAGCAGCCGGACTAGCGGACCCACCGGGGAGCTGTTTTTT.